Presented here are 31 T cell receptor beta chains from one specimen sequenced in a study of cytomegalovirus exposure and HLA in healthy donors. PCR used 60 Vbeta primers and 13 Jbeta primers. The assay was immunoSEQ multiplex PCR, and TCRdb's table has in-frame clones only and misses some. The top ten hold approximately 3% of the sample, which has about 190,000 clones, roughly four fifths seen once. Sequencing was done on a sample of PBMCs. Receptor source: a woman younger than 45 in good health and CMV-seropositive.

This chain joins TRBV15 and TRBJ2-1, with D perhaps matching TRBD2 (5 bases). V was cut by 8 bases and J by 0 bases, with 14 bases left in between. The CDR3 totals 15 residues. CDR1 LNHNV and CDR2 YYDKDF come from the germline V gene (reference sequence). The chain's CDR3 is CATGPRRDSYNEQFF. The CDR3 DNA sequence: TGTGCCACCGGGCCCCGACGGGACTCCTACAATGAGCAGTTCTTC.

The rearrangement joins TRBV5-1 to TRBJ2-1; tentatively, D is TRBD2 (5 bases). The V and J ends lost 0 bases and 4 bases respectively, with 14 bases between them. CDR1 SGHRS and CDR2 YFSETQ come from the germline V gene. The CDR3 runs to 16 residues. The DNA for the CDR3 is TGCGCCAGCAGCTTGGCCGAGGGAGCCAGGTACAATGAGCAGTTCTTC. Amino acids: CASSLAEGARYNEQFF.

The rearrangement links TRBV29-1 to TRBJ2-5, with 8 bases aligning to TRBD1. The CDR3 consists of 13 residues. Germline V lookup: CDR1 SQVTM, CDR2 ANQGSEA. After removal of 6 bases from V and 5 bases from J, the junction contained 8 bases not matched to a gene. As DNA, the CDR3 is TGCAGCGTGTTCAGGGGGCAGGGGGAGACCCAGTACTTC. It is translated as CSVFRGQGETQYF.

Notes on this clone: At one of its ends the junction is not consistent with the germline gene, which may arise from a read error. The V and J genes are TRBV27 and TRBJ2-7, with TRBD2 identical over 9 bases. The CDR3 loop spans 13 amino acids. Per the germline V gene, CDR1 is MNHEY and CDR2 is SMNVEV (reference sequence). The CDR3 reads CASSLRLAGMLDF. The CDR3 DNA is TGTGCCAGCAGTTTAAGGCTAGCGGGAATGCTTGACTTC.

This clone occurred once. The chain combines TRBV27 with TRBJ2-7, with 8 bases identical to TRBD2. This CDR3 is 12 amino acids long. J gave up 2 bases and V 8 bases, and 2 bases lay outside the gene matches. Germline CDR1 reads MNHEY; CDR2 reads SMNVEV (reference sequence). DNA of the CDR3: TGTGCCAGCGGGGGACTAGCCTACGAGCAGTACTTC. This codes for CASGGLAYEQYF.

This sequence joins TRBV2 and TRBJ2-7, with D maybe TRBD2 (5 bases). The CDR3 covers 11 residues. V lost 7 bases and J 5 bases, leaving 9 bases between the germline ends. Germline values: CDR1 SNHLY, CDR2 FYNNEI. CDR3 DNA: TGTGCCAGCACCCTGCGGGACGAGCAGTACTTC. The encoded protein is CASTLRDEQYF.

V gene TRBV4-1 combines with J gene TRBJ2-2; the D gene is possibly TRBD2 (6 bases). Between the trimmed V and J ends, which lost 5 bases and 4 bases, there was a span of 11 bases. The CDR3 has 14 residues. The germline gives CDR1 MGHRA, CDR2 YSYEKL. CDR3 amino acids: CASSDKLATGELFF. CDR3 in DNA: TGCGCCAGCAGCGATAAACTAGCCACCGGGGAGCTGTTTTTT.

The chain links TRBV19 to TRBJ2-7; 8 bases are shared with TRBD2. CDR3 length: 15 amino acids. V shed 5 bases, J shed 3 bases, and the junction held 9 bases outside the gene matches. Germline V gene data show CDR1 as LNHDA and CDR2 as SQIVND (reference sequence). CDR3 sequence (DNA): TGTGCCAGTAGTGCGGGAACTAGCGGAATCTACGAGCAGTACTTC. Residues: CASSAGTSGIYEQYF.

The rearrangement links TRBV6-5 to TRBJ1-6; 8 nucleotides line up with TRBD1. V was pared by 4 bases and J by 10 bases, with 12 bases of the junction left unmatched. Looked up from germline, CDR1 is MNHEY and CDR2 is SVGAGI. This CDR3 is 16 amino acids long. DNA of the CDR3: TGTGCCAGCAGTTCCGTACAAGGACAGGGTGTCTCACCCCTCCACTTT. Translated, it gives CASSSVQGQGVSPLHF.

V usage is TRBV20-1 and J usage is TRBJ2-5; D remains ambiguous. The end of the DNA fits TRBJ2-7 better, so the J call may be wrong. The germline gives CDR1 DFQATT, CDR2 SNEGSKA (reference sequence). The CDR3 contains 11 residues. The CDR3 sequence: CSASEAYEQYF. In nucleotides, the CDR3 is TGCAGTGCTAGCGAAGCGTACGAGCAGTACTTC.

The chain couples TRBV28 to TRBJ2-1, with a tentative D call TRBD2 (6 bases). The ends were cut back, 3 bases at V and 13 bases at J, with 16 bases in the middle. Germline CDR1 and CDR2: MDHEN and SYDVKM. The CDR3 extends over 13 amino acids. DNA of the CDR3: TGTGCCAGCAGTTTTGCCGCCCGGAGGGGTCAGTTCTTC. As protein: CASSFAARRGQFF.

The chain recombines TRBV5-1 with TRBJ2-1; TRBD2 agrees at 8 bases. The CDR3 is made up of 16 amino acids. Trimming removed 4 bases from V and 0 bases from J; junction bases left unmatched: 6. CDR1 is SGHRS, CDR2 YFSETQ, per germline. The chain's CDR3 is CASSPVTSVSYNEQFF. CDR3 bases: TGCGCCAGCAGCCCGGTGACTAGCGTCTCCTACAATGAGCAGTTCTTC.

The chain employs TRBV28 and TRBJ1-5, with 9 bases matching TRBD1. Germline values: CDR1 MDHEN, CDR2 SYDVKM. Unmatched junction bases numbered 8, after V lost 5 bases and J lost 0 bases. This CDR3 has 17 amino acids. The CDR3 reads CASSNIQGAVSNQPQHF. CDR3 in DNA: TGTGCCAGCAGTAATATACAGGGGGCGGTTAGCAATCAGCCCCAGCATTTT.

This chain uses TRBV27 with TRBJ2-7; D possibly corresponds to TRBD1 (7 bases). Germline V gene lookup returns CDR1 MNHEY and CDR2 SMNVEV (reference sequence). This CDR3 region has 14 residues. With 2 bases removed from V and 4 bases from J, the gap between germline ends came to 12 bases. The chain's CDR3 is CASSLDQGGYEQYF. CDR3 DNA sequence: TGTGCCAGCAGTTTAGACCAGGGGGGATACGAGCAGTACTTC.

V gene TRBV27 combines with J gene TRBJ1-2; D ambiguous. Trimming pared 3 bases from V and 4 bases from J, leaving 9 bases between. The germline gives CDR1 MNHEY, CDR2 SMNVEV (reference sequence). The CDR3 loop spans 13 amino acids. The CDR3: CASSLSVTYGYTF. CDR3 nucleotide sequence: TGTGCCAGCAGTTTGTCGGTTACCTATGGCTACACCTTC.

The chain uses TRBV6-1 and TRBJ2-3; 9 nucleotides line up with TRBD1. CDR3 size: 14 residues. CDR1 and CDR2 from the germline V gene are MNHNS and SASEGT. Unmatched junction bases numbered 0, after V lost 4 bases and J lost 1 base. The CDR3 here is CASSGTGGTDTQYF. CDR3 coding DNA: TGTGCCAGCAGTGGGACAGGGGGCACAGATACGCAGTATTTT.

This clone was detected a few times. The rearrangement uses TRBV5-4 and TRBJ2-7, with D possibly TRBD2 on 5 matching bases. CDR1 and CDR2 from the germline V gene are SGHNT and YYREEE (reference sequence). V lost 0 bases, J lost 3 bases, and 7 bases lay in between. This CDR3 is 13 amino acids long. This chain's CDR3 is CASSLEGGYEQYF. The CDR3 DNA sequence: TGTGCCAGCAGCTTGGAAGGAGGCTACGAGCAGTACTTC.

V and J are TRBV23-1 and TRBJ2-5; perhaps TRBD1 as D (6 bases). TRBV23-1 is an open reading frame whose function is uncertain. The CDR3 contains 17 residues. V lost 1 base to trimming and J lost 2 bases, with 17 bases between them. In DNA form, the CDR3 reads TGCGCCAGCAGTCAATACCCCCCCGGACAGAGACAAGAGACCCAGTACTTC. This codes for CASSQYPPGQRQETQYF.

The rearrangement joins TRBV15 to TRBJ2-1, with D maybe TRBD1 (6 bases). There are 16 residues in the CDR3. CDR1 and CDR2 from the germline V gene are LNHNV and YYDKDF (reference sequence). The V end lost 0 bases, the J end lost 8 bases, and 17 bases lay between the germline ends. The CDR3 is CATSRDRDGRGHEQFF. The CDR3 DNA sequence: TGTGCCACCAGCAGAGATCGAGATGGCAGGGGACATGAGCAGTTCTTC.

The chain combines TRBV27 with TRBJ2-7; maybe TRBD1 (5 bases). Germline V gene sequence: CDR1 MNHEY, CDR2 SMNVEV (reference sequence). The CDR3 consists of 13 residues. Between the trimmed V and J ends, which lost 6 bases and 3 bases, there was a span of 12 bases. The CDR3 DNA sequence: TGTGCCAGCAGCAGGGAAGCTGACTACGAGCAGTACTTC. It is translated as CASSREADYEQYF.

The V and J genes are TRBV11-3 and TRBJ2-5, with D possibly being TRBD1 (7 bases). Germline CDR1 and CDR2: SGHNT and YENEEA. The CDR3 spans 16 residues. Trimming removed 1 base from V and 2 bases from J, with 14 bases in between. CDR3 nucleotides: TGTGCCAGCAGCTTAGGGACAGGAGGGGCTCAAGAGACCCAGTACTTC. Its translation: CASSLGTGGAQETQYF.

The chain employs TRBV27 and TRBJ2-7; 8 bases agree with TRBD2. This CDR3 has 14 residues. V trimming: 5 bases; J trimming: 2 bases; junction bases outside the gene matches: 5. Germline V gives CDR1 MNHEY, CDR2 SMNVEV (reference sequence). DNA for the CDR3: TGTGCCAGCAGTGGCCAGCGGGGGACCTACGAGCAGTACTTC. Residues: CASSGQRGTYEQYF.

CDR3 in amino acids: CASSYSGGGTEAFF. The CDR3 DNA is TGTGCCAGCAGTTACTCGGGGGGTGGCACTGAAGCTTTCTTT. J is TRBJ1-1 and V is TRBV6-6; maybe TRBD1 (5 bases). This CDR3 is 14 amino acids long. Germline V gene lookup returns CDR1 MNHNY and CDR2 SVGAGI (reference sequence). Trimming stripped 0 bases from V and 4 bases from J, with 9 bases between.

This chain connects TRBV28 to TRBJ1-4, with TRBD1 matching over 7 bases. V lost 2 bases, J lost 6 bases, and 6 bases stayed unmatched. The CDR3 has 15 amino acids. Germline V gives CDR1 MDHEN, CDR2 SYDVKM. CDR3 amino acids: CASSLRGLRDEKLFF. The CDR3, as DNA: TGTGCCAGCAGTTTAAGGGGGCTAAGGGATGAAAAACTGTTTTTT.

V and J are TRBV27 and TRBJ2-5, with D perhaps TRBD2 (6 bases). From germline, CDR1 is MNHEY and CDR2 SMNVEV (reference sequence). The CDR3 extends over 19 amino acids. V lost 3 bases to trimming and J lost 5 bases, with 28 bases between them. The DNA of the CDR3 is TGTGCCAGCAGTTTCGAGGCGGGAACCGGGATCACCAGCCTGGAGACCCAGTACTTC. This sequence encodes CASSFEAGTGITSLETQYF.

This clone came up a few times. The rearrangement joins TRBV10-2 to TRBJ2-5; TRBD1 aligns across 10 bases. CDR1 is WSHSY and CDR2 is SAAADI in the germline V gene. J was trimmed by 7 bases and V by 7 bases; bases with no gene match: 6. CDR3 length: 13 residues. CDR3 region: CASNGQGDVTQYF. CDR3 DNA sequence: TGCGCCAGCAACGGACAGGGGGATGTGACCCAGTACTTC.

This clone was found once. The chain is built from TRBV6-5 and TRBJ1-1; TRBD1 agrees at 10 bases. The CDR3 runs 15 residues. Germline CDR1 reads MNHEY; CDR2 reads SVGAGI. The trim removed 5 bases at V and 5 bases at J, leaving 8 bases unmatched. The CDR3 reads CASSPPTGGKTEAFF. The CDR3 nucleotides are TGTGCCAGCAGTCCACCGACAGGGGGCAAAACTGAAGCTTTCTTT.

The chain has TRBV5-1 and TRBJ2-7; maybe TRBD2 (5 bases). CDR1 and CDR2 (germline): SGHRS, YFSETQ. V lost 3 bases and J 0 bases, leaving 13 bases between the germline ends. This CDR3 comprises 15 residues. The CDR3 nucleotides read TGCGCCAGCAGCTCTGACGCTGGGAGCTCCTACGAGCAGTACTTC. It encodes CASSSDAGSSYEQYF.

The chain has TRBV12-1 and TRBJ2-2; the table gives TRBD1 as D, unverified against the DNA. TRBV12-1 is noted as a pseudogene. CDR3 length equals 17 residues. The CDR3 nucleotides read TGTGCCAGCAGCTTTCCTACAGGGGGCGAGAACACCGGGGAGCTGTTTTTT. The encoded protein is CASSFPTGGENTGELFF.

CDR3 nucleotides: TGTGCCAGCAGTTTAGGCGGGACAGGCCAGAGTGAGCAGTTCTTC. This translates into CASSLGGTGQSEQFF. This sequence joins TRBV28 and TRBJ2-1; 8 bases map to TRBD1. J was trimmed by 9 bases and V by 2 bases; bases with no gene match: 9. Germline V lookup: CDR1 MDHEN, CDR2 SYDVKM. This CDR3 comprises 15 residues.

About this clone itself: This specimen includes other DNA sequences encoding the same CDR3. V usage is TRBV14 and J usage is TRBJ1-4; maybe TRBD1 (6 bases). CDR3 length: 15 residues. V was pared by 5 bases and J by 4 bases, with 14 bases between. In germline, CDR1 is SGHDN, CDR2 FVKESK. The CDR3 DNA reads TGTGCCAGCAGCGACTTTACAGGGAGTAATGAAAAACTGTTTTTT. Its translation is CASSDFTGSNEKLFF.